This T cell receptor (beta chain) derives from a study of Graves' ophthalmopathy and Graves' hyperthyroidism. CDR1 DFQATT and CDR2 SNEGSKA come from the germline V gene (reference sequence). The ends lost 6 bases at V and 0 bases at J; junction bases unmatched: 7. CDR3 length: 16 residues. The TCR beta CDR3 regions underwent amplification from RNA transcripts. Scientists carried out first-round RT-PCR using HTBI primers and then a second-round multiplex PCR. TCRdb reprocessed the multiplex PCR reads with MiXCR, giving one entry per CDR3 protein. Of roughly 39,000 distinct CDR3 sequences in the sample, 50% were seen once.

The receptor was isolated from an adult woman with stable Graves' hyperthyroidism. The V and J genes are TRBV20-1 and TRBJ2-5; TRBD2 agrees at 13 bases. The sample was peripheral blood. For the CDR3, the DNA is TGCAGTGCCAGGATGACTAGCGGGAGGTACCAAGAGACCCAGTACTTC. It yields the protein CSARMTSGRYQETQYF.